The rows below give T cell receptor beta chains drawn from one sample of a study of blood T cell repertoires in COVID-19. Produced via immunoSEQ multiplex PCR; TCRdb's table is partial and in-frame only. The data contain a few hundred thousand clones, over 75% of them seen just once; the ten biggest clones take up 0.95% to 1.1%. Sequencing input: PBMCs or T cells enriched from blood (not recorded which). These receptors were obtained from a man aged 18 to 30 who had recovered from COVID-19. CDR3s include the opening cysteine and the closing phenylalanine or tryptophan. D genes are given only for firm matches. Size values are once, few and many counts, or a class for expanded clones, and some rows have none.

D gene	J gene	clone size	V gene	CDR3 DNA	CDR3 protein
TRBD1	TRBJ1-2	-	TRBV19	TGTGCCAGTAATCCCGGACAGGGAAACAACTATGGCTACACCTTC	CASNPGQGNNYGYTF
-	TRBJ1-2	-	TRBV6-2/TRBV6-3	TGTGCCAGCAGCCAAACGGATGGCTACACCTTC	CASSQTDGYTF
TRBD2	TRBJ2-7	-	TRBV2	TGTGCCAGCAGTGAAACGGCTAGCGGTACCTACGAGCAGTACTTC	CASSETASGTYEQYF
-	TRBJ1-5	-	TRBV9	TGTGCCAGCAGCGTAGGCGGGGACCCCTTGGGTCAGCCCCAGCATTTT	CASSVGGDPLGQPQHF
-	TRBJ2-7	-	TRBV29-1	TGCAGCGTTGAATTCAGCTCCTACGAGCAGTACTTC	CSVEFSSYEQYF
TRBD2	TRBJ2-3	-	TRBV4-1	TGCGCCAGCAGCCAAGGGACGGGGGGGACTTTCACAGATACGCAGTATTTT	CASSQGTGGTFTDTQYF
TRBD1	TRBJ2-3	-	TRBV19	TGTGCCAGTAGGGCCCCGGGACAGACGTCAGATACGCAGTATTTT	CASRAPGQTSDTQYF
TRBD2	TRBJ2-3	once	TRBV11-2	TGTGCCAGCAGTCTCCTCGGCGGGAGAGCAGATACGCAGTATTTT	CASSLLGGRADTQYF
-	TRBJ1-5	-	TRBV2	TGTGCCAGCAGTGAAAGGCGCAGGGCGGGCAATCAGCCCCAGCATTTT	CASSERRRAGNQPQHF
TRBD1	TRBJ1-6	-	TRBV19	TGTGCCAGTAGTATTATGGGACAGGGTAATAATTCACCCCTCCACTTT	CASSIMGQGNNSPLHF
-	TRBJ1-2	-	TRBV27	TGTGCCAGCAGTTTAGGAGCGTCCTATGGCTACACCTTC	CASSLGASYGYTF
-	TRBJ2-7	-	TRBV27	TGTGCCAGCAGTTTAGGCAGCAGGGGTTCCTACGAGCAGTACTTC	CASSLGSRGSYEQYF
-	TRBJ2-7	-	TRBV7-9	TGTGCCAGCAGCTCACGGACAGACGAGCAGTACTTC	CASSSRTDEQYF
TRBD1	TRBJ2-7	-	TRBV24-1	TGTGCCACCAGTGAAGCAGGGGGCTCCTCCTACGAGCAGTACTTC	CATSEAGGSSYEQYF
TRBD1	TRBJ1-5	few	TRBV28	TGTGCCAGCCATACAGGGGTTCGTGGCAATCAGCCCCAGCATTTT	CASHTGVRGNQPQHF
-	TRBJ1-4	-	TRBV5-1	TGCGCCAGCAGCTTGACAGGGACTAACGAAAAACTGTTTTTT	CASSLTGTNEKLFF
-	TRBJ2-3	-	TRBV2	TGTGCCAGCAGAAAGGGAGGTGGAACAGATACGCAGTATTTT	CASRKGGGTDTQYF
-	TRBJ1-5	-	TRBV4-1	TGCGCCAGCAGCTACGCACAGGGACCTTTGGATCAGCCCCAGCATTTT	CASSYAQGPLDQPQHF
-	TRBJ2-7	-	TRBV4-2	TGTGCCAGCAGCCCCCCAGGCGCCCTTTACGAGCAGTACTTC	CASSPPGALYEQYF
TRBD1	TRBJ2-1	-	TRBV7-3	TGTGCCAGCAGCCTGGGACAGGTCAGCCACAATGAGCAGTTCTTC	CASSLGQVSHNEQFF
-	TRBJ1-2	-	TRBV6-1	TGTGCCAGCAGTGAACGAGGAAGCTATGGCTACACCTTC	CASSERGSYGYTF
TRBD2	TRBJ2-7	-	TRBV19	TGTGCCAGTAAAACTAGCGGGCACTCCTACGAGCAGTACTTC	CASKTSGHSYEQYF
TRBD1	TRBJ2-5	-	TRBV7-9	TGTGCCAGCAGCTTAGTCAACAGGCGGGGACAGGGAGAGACCCAGTACTTC	CASSLVNRRGQGETQYF
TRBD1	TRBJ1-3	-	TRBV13	TGTGCCAGCAGCTTATCGGGACAGATCCCCACCATATATTTT	CASSLSGQIPTIYF
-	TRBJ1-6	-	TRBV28	TGTGCCAGCAGTTTGCGGACTCAGACTAACCGTCAAGGTTCACCCCTCCACTTT	CASSLRTQTNRQGSPLHF
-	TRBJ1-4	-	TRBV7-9	TGTGCCAGCAGCTTAGTTTGGACGGGCACCCCGGGAGGTGAAAAACTGTTTTTT	CASSLVWTGTPGGEKLFF
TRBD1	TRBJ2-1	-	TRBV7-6	TGTGCCAGCAGCTTGGGACAGGGTAATTACAATGAGCAGTTCTTC	CASSLGQGNYNEQFF
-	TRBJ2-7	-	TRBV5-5	TGTGCCAGCAGCTCCCAAAGCTTATTGGACAGAGCCTACGAGCAGTACTTC	CASSSQSLLDRAYEQYF
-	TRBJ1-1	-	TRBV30	TGTGCCTGGAGTGTACAACCGGGCACTGAAGCTTTCTTT	CAWSVQPGTEAFF